This T cell receptor beta chain was documented in a study of graft-versus-host responses after intestinal transplantation. Trimming stripped 3 bases from V and 1 base from J, with 6 bases between. Germline CDR1 reads SGHVS; CDR2 reads FNYEAQ. The CDR3 covers 13 residues. Comments on this clone: Its antigen remains unknown.

The method was immunoSEQ multiplex PCR; TCRdb's version includes in-frame clones alone and lacks a portion of them. The table lists over 100,000 clones, 90% to 95% of them singletons. General observations from the study: The authors found GvH clones in recipient marrow, some appearing first in ileum or blood.

Sequencing used unstimulated CD4+ T cells sorted from spleen or lymph node cells, obtained before transplant. The rearrangement joins TRBV7-6 to TRBJ1-1; no firm D call. The TCR comes from a human donor who was the organ donor for an intestinal transplant. The CDR3 DNA sequence: TGTGCCAGCAGCTTTGGGGAGAACACTGAAGCTTTCTTT. It translates to CASSFGENTEAFF.